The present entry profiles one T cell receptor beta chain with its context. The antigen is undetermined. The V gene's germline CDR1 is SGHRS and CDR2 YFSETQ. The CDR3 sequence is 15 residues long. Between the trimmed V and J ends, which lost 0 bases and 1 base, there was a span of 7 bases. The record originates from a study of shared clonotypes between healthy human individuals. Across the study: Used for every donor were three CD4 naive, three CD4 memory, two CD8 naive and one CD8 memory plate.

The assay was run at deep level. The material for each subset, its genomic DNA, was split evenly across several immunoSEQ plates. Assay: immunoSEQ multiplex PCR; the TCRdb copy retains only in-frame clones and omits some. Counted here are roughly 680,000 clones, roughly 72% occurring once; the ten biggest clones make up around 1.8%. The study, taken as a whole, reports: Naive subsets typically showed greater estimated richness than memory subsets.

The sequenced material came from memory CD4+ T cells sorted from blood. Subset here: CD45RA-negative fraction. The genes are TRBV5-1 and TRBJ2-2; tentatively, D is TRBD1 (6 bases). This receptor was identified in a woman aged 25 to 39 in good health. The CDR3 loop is CASSLVQGNTGELFF. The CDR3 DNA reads TGCGCCAGCAGCTTGGTACAGGGGAACACCGGGGAGCTGTTTTTT.